The 10 T cell receptor beta chains below all came from one sample that was sequenced in a study of cytomegalovirus exposure and HLA in healthy donors. The PCR made use of 60 Vbeta and 13 Jbeta primers. The table came from immunoSEQ multiplex PCR; TCRdb's copy has only in-frame clones and leaves some out. The table has approximately 140,000 clones, roughly 83% seen once. The sample comprised PBMCs. Source of these receptors: a human donor in good health.

The chain uses TRBV7-9 and TRBJ2-5; D is unresolved. The CDR3 length is 12 residues. The ends were cut back, 4 bases at V and 5 bases at J, with 8 bases in the middle. CDR1 is SEHNR and CDR2 is FQNEAQ in the germline V gene (reference sequence). CDR3 DNA sequence: TGTGCCAGCAGCTCCAGGATTGAGACCCAGTACTTC. Its protein is CASSSRIETQYF.

This clone came up a few times. The rearrangement links TRBV30 to TRBJ2-7; 8 bases agree with TRBD1. The CDR3 is 14 amino acids. Germline V gene sequence: CDR1 GTSNPN, CDR2 SVGIG (reference sequence). The V segment lost 3 bases and the J segment 2 bases; nucleotides outside the gene matches: 6. The CDR3 region is CAWRRQGQTYEQYF. Here the CDR3 DNA reads TGTGCCTGGAGGCGACAGGGGCAAACCTACGAGCAGTACTTC.

This chain joins TRBV4-1 and TRBJ2-6; unclear D gene. The germline CDR1 and CDR2 sequences are MGHRA and YSYEKL. Trimming shortened V by 0 bases and J by 0 bases, and 9 bases separated the two germline ends. The CDR3 loop spans 17 amino acids. CDR3 bases: TGCGCCAGCAGCCAAGATCAACTGGTCTCTGGGGCCAACGTCCTGACTTTC. Amino acid sequence: CASSQDQLVSGANVLTF.

In this sample, this clone turned up a few times. The rearrangement links TRBV7-9 to TRBJ1-1, with D perhaps matching TRBD1 (6 bases). Trimming removed 1 base at V and 0 bases at J, with 6 bases between. The CDR3 is 14 amino acids. CDR1 is SEHNR and CDR2 is FQNEAQ in the germline V gene (reference sequence). The CDR3 coding sequence is TGTGCCAGCAGCTTAGGACAGGTGAACACTGAAGCTTTCTTT. This gives the protein CASSLGQVNTEAFF.

In nucleotides, the CDR3 is TGTGCCAGCAGTTCCGTTGGGACTAGCGGATCCTACGAGCAGTACTTC. Residues: CASSSVGTSGSYEQYF. This chain links TRBV6-5 with TRBJ2-7; 11 bases line up with TRBD2. J gave up 1 base and V 4 bases, and 6 bases lay outside the gene matches. The germline gives CDR1 MNHEY, CDR2 SVGAGI. This CDR3 comprises 16 residues.

The V gene is TRBV4-1, the J gene TRBJ2-3; D is possibly TRBD2 (6 bases). CDR1 is MGHRA and CDR2 is YSYEKL in the germline V gene. V was shortened by 3 bases and J by 4 bases, with 11 bases between the two germline ends. The CDR3 length is 14 residues. CDR3 sequence reads: CASSHGGSPDTQYF. For the CDR3, the DNA is TGCGCCAGCAGCCACGGAGGGTCGCCAGATACGCAGTATTTT.

The chain couples TRBV6-1 to TRBJ1-2; D unclear. The CDR3 runs to 14 residues. CDR1 is MNHNS and CDR2 is SASEGT in the germline V gene. The V gene lost 3 bases and the J gene lost 4 bases, with 12 bases spanning the gap. The CDR3 bases are TGTGCCAGCAGTGAGGGCCTCTCTCGCTATGGCTACACCTTC. It specifies CASSEGLSRYGYTF.

The chain combines TRBV11-3 with TRBJ1-1, with D possibly matching TRBD1 (6 bases). This CDR3 contains 14 residues. V was shortened by 5 bases and J by 6 bases, with 16 bases between the two germline ends. The germline V gene encodes CDR1 SGHNT and CDR2 YENEEA. CDR3 region: CASSMSGERAEAFF. DNA of the CDR3: TGTGCCAGCAGCATGTCAGGGGAAAGGGCTGAAGCTTTCTTT.

J is TRBJ1-1 and V is TRBV27, with D tentatively TRBD1 (5 bases). Trimming shortened V by 4 bases and J by 6 bases, and 12 bases separated the two germline ends. The CDR3 is 13 amino acids. CDR1 and CDR2 (germline): MNHEY, SMNVEV (reference sequence). For the CDR3, the DNA is TGTGCCAGCAGTTATGGGGACTGGGCTGAAGCTTTCTTT. It is translated as CASSYGDWAEAFF.

The chain uses TRBV30 and TRBJ1-6; 8 positions agree with TRBD1. Germline V gene data show CDR1 as GTSNPN and CDR2 as SVGIG (reference sequence). The CDR3 consists of 13 residues. The V and J ends lost 1 base and 17 bases, in that order; junction bases with no gene match: 10. This chain's CDR3 is CAWSGTGKDGVHF. The CDR3 DNA is TGTGCCTGGAGTGGGACAGGGAAGGACGGGGTCCACTTT.